Presented here are 17 T cell receptor beta chains from one specimen sequenced in a study of spatial heterogeneity in lung cancer. A single record per CDR3 protein comes from TCRdb applying MiXCR to the 5' RACE reads. The sample contains around 74,000 distinct CDR3 sequences, less than 15% of which appear only once. Regarding time point: sample taken at primary tumor resection. In each case, whole RNA from tumor, nontumor lung or frozen PBMC was sequenced unsorted. The sample consisted of PBMCs, taken at surgery. Source of these receptors: a male donor with early-stage non-small cell lung cancer.

The chain couples TRBV11-2 to TRBJ2-1; D tentatively fits TRBD1 or TRBD2 (5 bases each). Trimming took 6 bases from V and 5 from J, leaving 14 bases between them. From germline, CDR1 is SGHAT and CDR2 FQNNGV. The CDR3 extends over 14 amino acids. The CDR3: CASRLTGTNNEQFF. DNA for the CDR3: TGTGCCAGCAGACTGACCGGGACGAACAATGAGCAGTTCTTC.

The table lists this clonotype with a few counts. The rearrangement joins TRBV28 to TRBJ1-1; the D gene is possibly TRBD1 (6 bases). The ends were cut back, 2 bases at V and 5 bases at J, with 12 bases in the middle. Germline V lookup: CDR1 MDHEN, CDR2 SYDVKM. The CDR3 is 14 residues long. In DNA form, the CDR3 reads TGTGCCAGCAGTTTAGTACAGGGAGGAACTGAAGCTTTCTTT. Translated: CASSLVQGGTEAFF.

This clonotype was recorded a few times. The rearrangement uses TRBV12-3 or TRBV12-4 and TRBJ1-5, with D uncertain. V shed 7 bases and J shed 0 bases, with 13 bases lying between them. This CDR3 has 15 amino acids. The CDR3, as DNA: TGTGCCAGCACCCTGACGGGAAATAGCAATCAGCCCCAGCATTTT. It translates to CASTLTGNSNQPQHF.

V is TRBV24-1 and J is TRBJ2-2; no reliable D call. The V end was cut by 4 bases, the J end by 1 base, with 9 bases between. This CDR3 contains 15 residues. Germline V gene sequence: CDR1 KGHDR, CDR2 SFDVKD. CDR3 in amino acids: CATSDSVVNTGELFF. The DNA of the CDR3 is TGTGCCACCAGTGACTCAGTGGTGAACACCGGGGAGCTGTTTTTT.

This clonotype was detected many times. V and J are TRBV3-1 and TRBJ1-1; D gene uncertain. Germline V lookup: CDR1 LGHDT, CDR2 YNNKEL (reference sequence). Trimming took off 4 bases at V and 2 bases at J, with 11 bases between the two ends. CDR3 length equals 14 residues. The CDR3: CASSLETSNTEAFF. For the CDR3, the DNA is TGTGCCAGCAGCCTGGAGACTTCCAACACTGAAGCTTTCTTT. The full variable domain, completed using reference TRBV3-1 and TRBJ1-1, is DTAVSQTPKYLVTQMGNDKSIKCEQNLGHDTMYWYKQDSKKFLKIMFSYNNKELIINETVPNRFSPKSPDKAHLNLHINSLELGDSAVYFCASSLETSNTEAFFGQGTRLTVV.

This clonotype turned up a few times. The CDR3 bases are TGTGCCACCGGGATGGGGGCCTTGGATGGCTACACCTTC. Encoded protein: CATGMGALDGYTF. The J gene is TRBJ1-2, the V gene TRBV6-6; perhaps TRBD1 as D (6 bases). Trimming left V 10 bases short and J 6 bases short, with 18 bases between. CDR1 MNHNY and CDR2 SVGAGI come from the germline V gene (reference sequence). There are 13 residues in the CDR3.

V gene TRBV5-8 combines with J gene TRBJ2-1; D is possibly TRBD1 or TRBD2 (5 bases each). Germline V gives CDR1 SGHTS, CDR2 YDEGEE. The V gene lost 5 bases and the J gene lost 2 bases, with 8 bases spanning the gap. This CDR3 region has 13 residues. CDR3 protein: CASSRGAYNEQFF. CDR3 sequence (DNA): TGTGCCAGCAGTCGGGGCGCCTACAATGAGCAGTTCTTC.

This clonotype was seen a handful of times. The chain uses TRBV6-2 or TRBV6-3 and TRBJ2-2; 11 positions agree with TRBD2. The V gene's germline CDR1 is MNHEY and CDR2 SVGEGT. J lost 5 bases, V lost 6 bases, and 11 bases had no gene match. This CDR3 is 17 amino acids long. Here the CDR3 reads CASSYHELAGATGELFF. The CDR3 DNA reads TGTGCCAGCAGCTACCATGAACTAGCGGGAGCAACCGGGGAGCTGTTTTTT.

A note on this clonotype: A read error may explain this, as a much larger clone is one base away. V usage is TRBV10-3 and J usage is TRBJ2-1; D unresolved. This CDR3 is built from 12 residues. Germline loops: CDR1 ENHRY, CDR2 SYGVKD. The CDR3 nucleotides are TGTGCCATCCGTGAGGCGTACAATGAGCAGTTCTTC. Its translation is CAIREAYNEQFF.

This clonotype came up a few times. The chain links TRBV12-3 or TRBV12-4 to TRBJ1-4; no reliable D call. The CDR3 has 13 residues. Trimming left V 8 bases short and J 3 bases short, with 10 bases between. Written as DNA, the CDR3 is TGTGCCAGCGCAGGAAACCCTAATGAAAAACTGTTTTTT. Translation: CASAGNPNEKLFF.

This chain links TRBV18 with TRBJ2-2, with 12 bases aligning to TRBD2. The V and J ends lost 4 bases and 4 bases, in that order; junction bases with no gene match: 7. CDR1 is KGHSH and CDR2 is LQKENI in the germline V gene. The CDR3 has 17 residues. CDR3 sequence reads: CASSRRTSGTSTGELFF. The CDR3 bases are TGTGCCAGCTCACGTCGGACTAGCGGGACCTCCACCGGGGAGCTGTTTTTT.

The chain uses TRBV2 and TRBJ1-5, with 7 bases matching TRBD1. The J segment lost 9 bases and the V segment lost 5 bases, leaving 13 bases of the junction unmatched. CDR3 length: 15 amino acids. CDR1 SNHLY and CDR2 FYNNEI come from the germline V gene. CDR3 DNA: TGTGCCAGCAGTTCCACAGGGGAGGGTGTTTTGCCCCAGCATTTT. Residues: CASSSTGEGVLPQHF.

The chain uses TRBV9 and TRBJ2-6, with no clear D. This CDR3 has 16 residues. Looked up from germline, CDR1 is SGDLS and CDR2 is YYNGEE. With 1 base removed from V and 6 bases from J, the gap between germline ends came to 14 bases. This chain's CDR3 is CASSVFSTLSANVLTF. The CDR3 bases are TGTGCCAGCAGCGTATTTTCCACACTCTCGGCCAACGTCCTGACTTTC.

This clonotype was seen a few times. The chain carries TRBV4-1 and TRBJ2-7; D perhaps matches TRBD2 (6 bases). This CDR3 is built from 14 residues. Germline assignment: CDR1 MGHRA and CDR2 YSYEKL. Trimming removed 3 bases from V and 0 bases from J, with 9 bases in between. CDR3 in DNA: TGCGCCAGCAGCCACGGAGGGAGCTCCTACGAGCAGTACTTC. Translated, it gives CASSHGGSSYEQYF.

This clonotype has only a few counts. The rearrangement uses TRBV20-1 and TRBJ1-1; D gene unclear. Trimming shortened V by 2 bases and J by 8 bases, and 9 bases separated the two germline ends. CDR3 length: 11 amino acids. The germline gives CDR1 DFQATT, CDR2 SNEGSKA (reference sequence). The CDR3 sequence is CSARRAEEAFF. Written as DNA, the CDR3 is TGCAGTGCTAGAAGGGCCGAGGAAGCTTTCTTT.

This clonotype was seen a handful of times. The chain couples TRBV30 to TRBJ1-3; no definite D call. V was pared by 2 bases and J by 0 bases, with 11 bases between. The CDR3 runs to 15 residues. Looked up from germline, CDR1 is GTSNPN and CDR2 is SVGIG (reference sequence). The CDR3 here is CAWSRDSGSGNTIYF. CDR3 coding DNA: TGTGCCTGGAGTCGAGACTCCGGCTCTGGAAACACCATATATTTT.

A remark on this clonotype: Being one base from a much bigger clone, this may be a read error. The chain has TRBV29-1 and TRBJ2-1; D may correspond to TRBD1 or TRBD2 (6 bases each). From germline, CDR1 is SQVTM and CDR2 ANQGSEA. Trimming cost V 3 bases and J 5 bases, with 20 bases left between them. This CDR3 contains 16 residues. The CDR3 DNA follows: TGCAGCGTTGAGGGCCAAAGGGGGGCTTTCGACAATGAGCAGTTCTTC. Encoded protein: CSVEGQRGAFDNEQFF.